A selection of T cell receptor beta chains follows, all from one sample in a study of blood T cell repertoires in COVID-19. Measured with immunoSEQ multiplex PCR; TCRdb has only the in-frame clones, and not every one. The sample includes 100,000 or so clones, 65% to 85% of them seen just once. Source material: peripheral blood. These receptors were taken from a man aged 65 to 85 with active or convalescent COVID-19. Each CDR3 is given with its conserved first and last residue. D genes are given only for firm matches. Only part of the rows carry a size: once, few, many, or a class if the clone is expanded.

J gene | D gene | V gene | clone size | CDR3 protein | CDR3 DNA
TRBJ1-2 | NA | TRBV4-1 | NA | CASSLPGDTRGYTF | TGCGCCAGCAGCCTCCCCGGGGATACACGAGGCTACACCTTC
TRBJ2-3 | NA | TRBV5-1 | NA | CASSFGGPQSDTQYF | TGCGCCAGCAGCTTCGGTGGGCCTCAGTCAGATACGCAGTATTTT
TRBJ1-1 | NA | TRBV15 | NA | CATSRVQAMNTEAFF | TGTGCCACCAGCAGAGTACAGGCGATGAACACTGAAGCTTTCTTT
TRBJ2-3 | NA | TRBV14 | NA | CASSQRQGIYTQYF | TGTGCCAGCAGCCAGCGCCAGGGGATATATACGCAGTATTTT
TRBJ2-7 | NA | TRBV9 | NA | CASSVSPSSYEQYF | TGTGCCAGCAGCGTCTCCCCCTCCTCCTACGAGCAGTACTTC
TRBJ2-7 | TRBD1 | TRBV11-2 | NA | CASSKYRQGTYEQYF | TGTGCCAGCAGCAAGTACAGACAGGGGACCTACGAGCAGTACTTC
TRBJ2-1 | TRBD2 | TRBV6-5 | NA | CASGLAGAPGEQFF | TGTGCCAGCGGCCTAGCGGGGGCCCCGGGTGAGCAGTTCTTC
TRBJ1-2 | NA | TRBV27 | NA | CASSFWGGNYGYTF | TGTGCCAGCAGTTTTTGGGGGGGTAACTATGGCTACACCTTC
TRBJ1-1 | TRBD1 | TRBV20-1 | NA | CSASSRGVRTEAFF | TGCAGTGCTAGTTCCAGGGGGGTACGGACTGAAGCTTTCTTT
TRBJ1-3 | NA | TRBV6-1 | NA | CASSEVGGAGNTIYF | TGTGCCAGCAGTGAAGTAGGGGGAGCTGGAAACACCATATATTTT
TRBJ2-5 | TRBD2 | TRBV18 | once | CASSPIGTSGKETQYF | TGTGCCAGCTCACCAATTGGGACTAGCGGAAAAGAGACCCAGTACTTC
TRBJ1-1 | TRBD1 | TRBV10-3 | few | CAVKGDSVSVTEAFF | TGTGCCGTCAAAGGGGACAGCGTAAGTGTCACTGAAGCTTTCTTT